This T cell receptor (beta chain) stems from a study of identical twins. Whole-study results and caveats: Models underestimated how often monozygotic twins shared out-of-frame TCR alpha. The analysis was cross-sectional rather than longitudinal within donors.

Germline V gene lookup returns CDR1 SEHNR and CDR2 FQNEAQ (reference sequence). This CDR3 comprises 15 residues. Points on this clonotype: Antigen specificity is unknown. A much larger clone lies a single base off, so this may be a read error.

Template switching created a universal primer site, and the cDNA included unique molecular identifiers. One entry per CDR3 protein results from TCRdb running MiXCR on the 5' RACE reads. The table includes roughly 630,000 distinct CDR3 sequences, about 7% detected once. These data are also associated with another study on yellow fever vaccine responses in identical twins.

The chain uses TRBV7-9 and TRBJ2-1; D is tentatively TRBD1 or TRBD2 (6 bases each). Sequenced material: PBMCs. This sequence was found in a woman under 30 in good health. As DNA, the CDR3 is TGTGCCAGCAGCCCGAAGGGGGGCGGCTACATTGAGCAGTTCTTC. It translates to CASSPKGGGYIEQFF.